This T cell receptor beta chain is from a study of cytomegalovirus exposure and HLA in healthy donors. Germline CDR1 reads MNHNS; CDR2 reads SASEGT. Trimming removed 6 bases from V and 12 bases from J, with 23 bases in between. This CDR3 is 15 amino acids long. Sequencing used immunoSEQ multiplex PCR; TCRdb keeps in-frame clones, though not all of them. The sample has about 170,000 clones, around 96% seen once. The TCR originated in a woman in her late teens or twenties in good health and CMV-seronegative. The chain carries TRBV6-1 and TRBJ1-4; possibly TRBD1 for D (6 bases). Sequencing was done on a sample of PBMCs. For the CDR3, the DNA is TGTGCCAGCAGGGCCAACAGGGCCCCAGGAAGGGAACTGTTTTTT. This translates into CASRANRAPGRELFF.